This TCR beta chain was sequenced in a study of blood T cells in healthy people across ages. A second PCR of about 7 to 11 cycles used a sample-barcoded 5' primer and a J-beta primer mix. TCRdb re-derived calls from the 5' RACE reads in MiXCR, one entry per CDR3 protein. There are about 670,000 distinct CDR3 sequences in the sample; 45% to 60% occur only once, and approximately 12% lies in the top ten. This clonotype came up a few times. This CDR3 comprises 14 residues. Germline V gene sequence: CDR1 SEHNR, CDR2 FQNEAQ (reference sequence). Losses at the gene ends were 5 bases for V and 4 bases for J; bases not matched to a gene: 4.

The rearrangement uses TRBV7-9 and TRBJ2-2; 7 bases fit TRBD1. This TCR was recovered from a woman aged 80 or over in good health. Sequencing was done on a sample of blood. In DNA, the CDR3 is TGTGCCAGCAGCGTCGACAGGGCCACCGGGGAGCTGTTTTTT. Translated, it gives CASSVDRATGELFF.